This entry lists 21 T cell receptor beta chains sequenced from one sample in a study of human T cells and chemical hapten exposure. TCRdb processed the RACE reads anew with MiXCR; each CDR3 protein has one entry. The sample includes about 380,000 distinct CDR3 sequences, approximately 4.4% of them seen just once. The time point: patch test 1, 2 weeks after DPC sensitization. The treatment is: therapeutic diphenylcyclopropenone sensitization with weekly scalp DPC. This specimen was whole blood, taken in connection with sensitization to the hapten diphenylcyclopropenone (DPC). Source of these receptors: a woman in her forties or fifties with alopecia areata. Some clones in this sample may be carry-over from other donors' samples.

This clonotype has a count of ten or more. The CDR3 region has the DNA TGTGCCAGCAGCGTAGAGGTGGTCTCCGAGCAGTACTTC. It codes for CASSVEVVSEQYF. V usage is TRBV9 and J usage is TRBJ2-7; D unclear. There are 13 residues in the CDR3. The germline CDR1 and CDR2 sequences are SGDLS and YYNGEE. V lost 0 bases and J lost 6, with 10 bases in between.

There are many counts of this clonotype. This sequence joins TRBV20-1 and TRBJ2-7; TRBD1 aligns across 9 bases. CDR3 length: 15 residues. Germline V gene data show CDR1 as DFQATT and CDR2 as SNEGSKA (reference sequence). Unmatched junction bases numbered 5, after V lost 0 bases and J lost 2 bases. The CDR3, as DNA: TGCAGTGCTAGAGATGGGACAGGGCCTACCTACGAGCAGTACTTC. Protein product: CSARDGTGPTYEQYF.

The table lists this clonotype with many counts. J is TRBJ2-5 and V is TRBV7-6; D is unclear. The germline CDR1 and CDR2 sequences are SGHVS and FNYEAQ. The CDR3 runs to 14 residues. The V end lost 2 bases, the J end lost 4 bases, and 11 bases lay between the germline ends. The CDR3 here is CASSLQTETETQYF. The CDR3 DNA sequence: TGTGCCAGCAGCTTACAAACGGAGACAGAGACCCAGTACTTC.

At least ten counts were recorded for this clonotype. J is TRBJ2-5 and V is TRBV11-2; D may match TRBD1 or TRBD2 (6 bases each). V was shortened by 5 bases and J by 7 bases, with 17 bases between the two germline ends. The CDR3 spans 14 residues. CDR1 is SGHAT and CDR2 is FQNNGV in the germline V gene. The CDR3 coding sequence is TGTGCCAGCAGCCCATTGACTGGAGGGGGGACCCAGTACTTC. Translating gives CASSPLTGGGTQYF.

The genes are TRBV29-1 and TRBJ1-2; 8 bases are shared with TRBD1. The CDR3 runs 14 residues. Germline V gives CDR1 SQVTM, CDR2 ANQGSEA. V trimming: 0 bases; J trimming: 4 bases; junction bases outside the gene matches: 4. The CDR3, as DNA: TGCAGCGTTGAAGAACAGGGGGGAAGCTATGGCTACACCTTC. Its translation: CSVEEQGGSYGYTF.

This clonotype showed up many times. V gene TRBV4-2 combines with J gene TRBJ2-3, with 11 bases that match TRBD1. The CDR3 spans 16 residues. Germline trimming cut 1 base from V and 4 bases from J; bases unmatched to any gene: 4. The germline CDR1 and CDR2 sequences are LGHNA and YNFKEQ. In nucleotides, the CDR3 is TGTGCCAGCAGCCAAGGGACAGGGGGCGGCTCAGATACGCAGTATTTT. It encodes CASSQGTGGGSDTQYF.

Points on this clonotype: At one end the junction does not follow the germline gene, possibly because of a read error. The V and J genes are TRBV27 and TRBJ1-1, with D hard to call. There are 12 residues in the CDR3. CDR1 is MNHEY, CDR2 SMNVEV, per germline (reference sequence). As DNA, the CDR3 is TGTGCCAGCAGTTTCGGTAACACTGTAGCTTTCTTT. It specifies CASSFGNTVAFF.

This chain connects TRBV11-2 to TRBJ2-1; TRBD1 is a possible D gene (5 bases). Germline V gives CDR1 SGHAT, CDR2 FQNNGV. V was trimmed by 3 bases and J by 3 bases, leaving 15 bases between them. The CDR3 is 16 amino acids. CDR3 DNA sequence: TGTGCCAGCAGCTTGGCGCAGGGCCTGGTCTACAATGAGCAGTTCTTC. Amino acids: CASSLAQGLVYNEQFF.

This clonotype was observed a few times. This chain links TRBV30 with TRBJ2-3; D is perhaps TRBD2 (6 bases). Germline-derived CDR1 and CDR2 are GTSNPN and SVGIG (reference sequence). The CDR3 contains 15 residues. Trimming removed 4 bases from V and 9 bases from J, with 23 bases in between. This CDR3 is CAWTYGGLGWDTQYF. The DNA for the CDR3 is TGTGCCTGGACTTATGGGGGACTTGGCTGGGACACGCAGTATTTT.

This clonotype was picked up many times. This chain connects TRBV5-1 to TRBJ1-6; maybe TRBD1 (5 bases). This CDR3 is 15 amino acids long. The germline CDR1 and CDR2 sequences are SGHRS and YFSETQ. V was shortened by 4 bases and J by 9 bases, with 17 bases between the two germline ends. Here the CDR3 reads CASSPGNVGGSPLHF. Here the CDR3 DNA reads TGCGCCAGCAGCCCAGGGAATGTCGGCGGTTCACCCCTCCACTTT.

The sample holds many counts of this clonotype. The chain joins TRBV7-2 to TRBJ2-1; a possible D gene is TRBD2 (5 bases). Germline V lookup: CDR1 SGHTA, CDR2 FQGNSA. The CDR3 consists of 12 residues. V was shortened by 6 bases and J by 7 bases, with 10 bases between the two germline ends. CDR3 sequence (DNA): TGTGCCAGCAGTGTATGGGAGAATGAGCAGTTCTTC. As protein: CASSVWENEQFF.

This clonotype was counted at least ten times. V gene TRBV18 combines with J gene TRBJ2-7; D call uncertain. Germline-derived CDR1 and CDR2 are KGHSH and LQKENI. V lost 3 bases to trimming and J lost 3 bases, with 18 bases between them. The CDR3 totals 16 residues. This CDR3 is CASSPIYTPLIYEQYF. The CDR3 DNA follows: TGTGCCAGCTCACCTATTTATACCCCATTGATCTACGAGCAGTACTTC.

This clonotype was seen repeatedly, ten times or more. The rearrangement links TRBV5-1 to TRBJ2-5; 7 bases fit TRBD1. Germline V gene data show CDR1 as SGHRS and CDR2 as YFSETQ. Trimming at V came to 2 bases and at J to 2 bases, leaving 3 bases not matched to a gene. The CDR3 runs 14 residues. The CDR3 loop is CASSFGQEQETQYF. CDR3 DNA: TGCGCCAGCAGCTTCGGACAGGAGCAAGAGACCCAGTACTTC.

As to this clonotype: The junction and the germline gene differ at one end; a read error may be behind it. The chain employs TRBV9 and TRBJ1-1, with TRBD1 identical over 7 bases. Germline values: CDR1 SGDLS, CDR2 YYNGEE. CDR3 length: 14 amino acids. The CDR3 DNA is TGTGCCAGCAGCCGGGGACAGCAAAACACTGAAGCTCTCTTT. It translates to CASSRGQQNTEALF.

This clonotype came up a few times. The chain couples TRBV9 to TRBJ1-1; 7 bases are a match to TRBD1. Germline loops: CDR1 SGDLS, CDR2 YYNGEE. The J segment lost 5 bases and the V segment lost 0 bases, leaving 7 bases of the junction unmatched. This CDR3 region has 15 residues. Here the CDR3 reads CASSVDGGGKTEAFF. The CDR3 DNA is TGTGCCAGCAGCGTAGATGGAGGGGGCAAGACTGAAGCTTTCTTT.

The rearrangement joins TRBV12-3 or TRBV12-4 to TRBJ2-7; 8 bases fit TRBD1. The V segment lost 2 bases and the J segment 7 bases; nucleotides outside the gene matches: 7. The CDR3 spans 14 residues. For the CDR3, the DNA is TGTGCCAGCAGTTTACAGGGGGCGGAAAGGGAGCAGTACTTC. Translation gives CASSLQGAEREQYF.

This clonotype turned up a few times. V is TRBV28 and J is TRBJ1-4, with D perhaps matching TRBD1 (6 bases). The V end was cut by 4 bases, the J end by 11 bases, with 14 bases between. Germline V CDR1 and CDR2: MDHEN, SYDVKM. This CDR3 comprises 13 residues. The CDR3 loop is CASSSTLTGKLFF. The CDR3 DNA follows: TGTGCCAGCAGTTCAACACTGACAGGCAAACTGTTTTTT.

This clonotype was picked up many times. The J gene is TRBJ2-1, the V gene TRBV27, with a tentative D call TRBD2 (5 bases). V was cut by 0 bases and J by 7 bases, with 7 bases left in between. The CDR3 covers 13 residues. Per germline, CDR1 MNHEY and CDR2 SMNVEV (reference sequence). CDR3 in amino acids: CASSLSEGNEQFF. The CDR3 DNA is TGTGCCAGCAGTTTATCTGAGGGTAATGAGCAGTTCTTC.

This chain uses TRBV3-1 with TRBJ2-7; 8 nucleotides line up with TRBD1. CDR3 length equals 13 residues. Germline V gene data show CDR1 as LGHDT and CDR2 as YNNKEL (reference sequence). Unmatched junction bases numbered 6, after V lost 7 bases and J lost 4 bases. The CDR3: CASTRTGLYEQYF. Written as DNA, the CDR3 is TGTGCCAGCACCCGGACAGGGTTGTACGAGCAGTACTTC.

At least ten counts were recorded for this clonotype. V is TRBV5-1 and J is TRBJ1-1; TRBD1 is a possible D gene (6 bases). The CDR3 has 15 residues. The germline V and J ends were trimmed by 4 bases and 2 bases, with 15 bases remaining between them. The germline V gene has CDR1 SGHRS and CDR2 YFSETQ. CDR3 coding DNA: TGCGCCAGCAGCCGTACGAAACAGGGAAACACTGAAGCTTTCTTT. Amino acid sequence: CASSRTKQGNTEAFF.

The J gene is TRBJ2-5, the V gene TRBV7-2; D gene uncertain. V was pared by 2 bases and J by 1 base, with 8 bases between. CDR3 length: 14 amino acids. CDR1 is SGHTA and CDR2 is FQGNSA in the germline V gene. The CDR3 region is CASSLIRSQETQYF. Written as DNA, the CDR3 is TGTGCCAGCAGCTTAATCAGAAGCCAAGAGACCCAGTACTTC.